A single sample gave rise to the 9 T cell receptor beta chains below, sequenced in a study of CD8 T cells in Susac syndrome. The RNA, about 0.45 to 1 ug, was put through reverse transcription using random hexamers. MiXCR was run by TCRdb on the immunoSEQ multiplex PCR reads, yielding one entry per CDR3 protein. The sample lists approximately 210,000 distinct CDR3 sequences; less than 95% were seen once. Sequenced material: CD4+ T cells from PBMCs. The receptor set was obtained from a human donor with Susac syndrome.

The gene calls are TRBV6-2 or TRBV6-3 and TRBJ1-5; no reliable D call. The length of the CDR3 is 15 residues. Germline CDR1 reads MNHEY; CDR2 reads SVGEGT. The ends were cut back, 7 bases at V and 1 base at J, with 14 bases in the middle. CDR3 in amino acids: CASIQEGFSNQPQHF. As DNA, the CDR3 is TGTGCCAGCATCCAGGAAGGTTTCAGCAATCAGCCCCAGCATTTT.

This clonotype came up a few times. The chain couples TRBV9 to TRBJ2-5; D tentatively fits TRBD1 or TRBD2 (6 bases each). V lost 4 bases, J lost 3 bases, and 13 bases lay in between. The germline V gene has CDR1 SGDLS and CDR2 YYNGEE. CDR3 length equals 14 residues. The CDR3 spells CASSPGAGKETQYF. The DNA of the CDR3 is TGTGCCAGCAGCCCAGGGGCGGGGAAAGAGACCCAGTACTTC.

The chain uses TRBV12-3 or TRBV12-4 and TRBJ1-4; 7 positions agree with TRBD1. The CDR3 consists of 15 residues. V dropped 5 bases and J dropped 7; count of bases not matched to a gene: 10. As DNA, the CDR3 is TGTGCCAGCAGTCCCGAACAGGGGAGGCGTGAAAAACTGTTTTTT. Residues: CASSPEQGRREKLFF.

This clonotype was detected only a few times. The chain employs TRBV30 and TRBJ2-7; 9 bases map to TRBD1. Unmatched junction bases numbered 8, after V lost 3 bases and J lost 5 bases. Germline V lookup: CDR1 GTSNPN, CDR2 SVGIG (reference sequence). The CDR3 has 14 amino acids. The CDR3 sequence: CAWSRDRVSDEQYF. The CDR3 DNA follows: TGTGCCTGGAGCCGGGACAGGGTTTCCGACGAGCAGTACTTC.

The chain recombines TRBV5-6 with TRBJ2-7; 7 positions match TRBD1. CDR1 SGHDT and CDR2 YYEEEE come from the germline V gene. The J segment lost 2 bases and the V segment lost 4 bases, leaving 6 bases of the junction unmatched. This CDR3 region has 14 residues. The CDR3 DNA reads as TGTGCCAGCAGCCCCAGGGACAGTACCTACGAGCAGTACTTC. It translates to CASSPRDSTYEQYF.

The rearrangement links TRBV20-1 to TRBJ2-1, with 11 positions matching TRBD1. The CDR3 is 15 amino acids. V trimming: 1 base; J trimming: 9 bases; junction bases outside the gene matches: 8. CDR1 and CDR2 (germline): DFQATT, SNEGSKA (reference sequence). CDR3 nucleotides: TGCAGTGCTAGAGCCTCGGGGACAGGGGGAGGTGAGCAGTTCTTC. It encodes CSARASGTGGGEQFF.

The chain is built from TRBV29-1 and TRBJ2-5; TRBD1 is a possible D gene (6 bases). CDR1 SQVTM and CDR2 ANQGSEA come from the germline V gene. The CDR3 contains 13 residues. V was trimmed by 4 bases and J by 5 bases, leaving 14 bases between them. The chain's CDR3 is CSVAQGLGETQYF. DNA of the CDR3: TGCAGCGTTGCGCAGGGGCTGGGGGAGACCCAGTACTTC.

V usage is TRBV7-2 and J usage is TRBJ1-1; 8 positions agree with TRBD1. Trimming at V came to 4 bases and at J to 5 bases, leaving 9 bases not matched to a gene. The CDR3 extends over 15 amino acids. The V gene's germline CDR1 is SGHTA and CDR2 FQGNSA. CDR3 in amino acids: CASSSTTGGRTEAFF. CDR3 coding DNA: TGTGCCAGCAGCTCAACCACAGGGGGACGGACTGAAGCTTTCTTT.

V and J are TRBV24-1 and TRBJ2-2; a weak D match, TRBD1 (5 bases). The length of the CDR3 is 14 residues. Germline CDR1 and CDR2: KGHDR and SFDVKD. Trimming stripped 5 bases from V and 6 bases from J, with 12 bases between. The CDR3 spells CATSAAGLAGELFF. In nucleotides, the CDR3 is TGTGCCACCAGTGCTGCAGGGCTGGCCGGGGAGCTGTTTTTT.